The clone carrying this T cell receptor (beta chain) occurred once. Data came from immunoSEQ multiplex PCR; TCRdb stores just in-frame clones and leaves some out. The table records 60,000 to 85,000 clones, about nine tenths of them present only once. This sample is drawn from a study of T cell changes during pregnancy in multiple sclerosis. Germline-derived CDR1 and CDR2 are MDHEN and SYDVKM. V lost 5 bases and J lost 7, with 15 bases in between. The CDR3 is 15 amino acids. The chain couples TRBV28 to TRBJ1-6, with D perhaps matching TRBD1 (6 bases). This clonotype was sampled from a female donor in good health, enrolled as a control in a pregnancy study. The material sequenced was peripheral blood, taken after pregnancy. CDR3 region: CASSKLRGDNSPLHF. CDR3 sequence (DNA): TGTGCCAGCAGTAAACTCAGGGGAGACAATTCACCCCTCCACTTT.